These 2 T cell receptor beta chains were sequenced from one sample in a study of cytomegalovirus exposure and HLA in healthy donors. TCRdb's table, derived via immunoSEQ multiplex PCR, lists solely in-frame clones and lacks some. The table lists approximately 88,000 clones, less than 90% of them singletons. The specimen sequenced was PBMCs. These receptor sequences come from a woman aged 18-29 years in good health and CMV-seropositive.

A single count supports this clone. The CDR3 DNA follows: TGCGCCAGCAGCTTTAGCGGGGGGGATACGCAGTATTTT. Translating it yields CASSFSGGDTQYF. The rearrangement joins TRBV5-1 to TRBJ2-3, with TRBD2 matching over 10 bases. Germline CDR1 SGHRS, CDR2 YFSETQ. This CDR3 comprises 13 residues. Trimming at V came to 2 bases and at J to 6 bases, leaving 0 bases not matched to a gene. The full variable domain, with the rest looked up from reference TRBV5-1 and TRBJ2-3, is KAGVTQTPRYLIKTRGQQVTLSCSPISGHRSVSWYQQTPGQGLQFLFEYFSETQRNKGNFPGRFSGRQFSNSRSEMNVSTLELGDSALYLCASSFSGGDTQYFGPGTRLTVL.

The sample holds one count of this clone. This chain uses TRBV18 with TRBJ1-2, with D uncertain. V was clipped by 0 bases and J by 6 bases, with 14 bases between them. The germline V gene encodes CDR1 KGHSH and CDR2 LQKENI. This CDR3 comprises 15 residues. The CDR3 DNA reads as TGTGCCAGCTCACCACCCGGAGACCTTTCAGATGGCTACACCTTC. As protein: CASSPPGDLSDGYTF.